Listed below are T cell receptor beta chains from one sample, sequenced in a study of T cell changes during pregnancy in multiple sclerosis. TCRdb keeps only in-frame clones here, not all; method: immunoSEQ multiplex PCR. The sample has about 50,000 clones, about 93% seen once; the top ten hold around 0.37%. The sequencing used CD4+ T cells from peripheral blood mononuclear cells, collected after pregnancy. These receptors all stem from a female donor with multiple sclerosis, enrolled in a pregnancy study. The CDR3 runs from the conserved cysteine through the conserved F or W. The order of the fields is V gene, J gene, CDR3 protein.

>TRBV28|TRBJ1-2
CASVGQVVYGYTF
>TRBV5-1|TRBJ2-2
CASSSLAGGTGELFF
>TRBV7-6|TRBJ2-5
CASSLMPGQAREGTQYF
>TRBV6-6|TRBJ2-1
CASSYLGLALPGEQFF
>TRBV5-1|TRBJ1-2
CASSQTGTGSYGYTF
>TRBV4-1|TRBJ2-2
CATAGASGRGELFF
>TRBV7-6|TRBJ2-5
CASSLGQGARETQYF
>TRBV25-1|TRBJ1-4
CASSEGTGITNEKLFF
>TRBV27|TRBJ1-2
CASSLVGAGTGPRYTF
>TRBV19|TRBJ1-3
CASSSRRGAGNTIYF
>TRBV5-5|TRBJ2-2
CASRPDSNTGELFF
>TRBV5-1|TRBJ2-1
CASSLGGSGSTSRSYNEQFF
>TRBV28|TRBJ1-1
CASSPDRVITEAFF
>TRBV30|TRBJ1-6
CAWGKQGNSPLHF
>TRBV6-5|TRBJ1-4
CASSYSSRAREKLFF
>TRBV7-9|TRBJ2-6
CASSQRGQGSSGANVLTF
>TRBV5-4|TRBJ2-3
CASSLALAPSDTQYF
>TRBV6-5|TRBJ2-2
CASSYYLAGDTGELFF
>TRBV7-2|TRBJ2-7
CASSLTGYEQYF
>TRBV9|TRBJ2-2
CASSVAPGGSSSGELFF
>TRBV28|TRBJ1-2
CASSTTGYTF
>TRBV5-8|TRBJ1-4
CASSLGQSFNEKLFF
>TRBV25-1|TRBJ1-4
CASSWDRGDEKLFF
>TRBV5-1|TRBJ2-3
CASSFLTSGKTDTQYF
>TRBV6-1|TRBJ2-7
CASSARVNEQYF
>TRBV2|TRBJ1-2
CASSEGTNYGYTF
>TRBV4-1|TRBJ2-4
CASSQDPAGGTKNIQYF
>TRBV6-5|TRBJ2-7
CASSGGTSGSYEQYF
>TRBV5-1|TRBJ1-2
CASSVNREGLRFF
>TRBV5-4|TRBJ2-7
CASSLGQGLGEQYF
>TRBV28|TRBJ2-2
CASSGRNRGNTGELFF
>TRBV6-4|TRBJ2-3
CASATSGGGTDTQYF
>TRBV28|TRBJ1-4
CASSLGGDEKLFF
>TRBV5-6|TRBJ2-2
CASSQLDRDHTGELFF
>TRBV6-1|TRBJ1-2
CASSGPRAGGYTF
>TRBV5-1|TRBJ2-3
CASSLGGRAGDTQYF
>TRBV27|TRBJ1-1
CASRRIRDRGSNTEAFF
>TRBV2|TRBJ2-7
CASTGTSGRAVEQYF
>TRBV5-4|TRBJ1-2
CASSLQGAGGYTF
>TRBV6-1|TRBJ2-2
CASSERRLAGGYPGELFF
>TRBV21-1|TRBJ1-1
CASLGQAVWGQEPSDTEAFF
>TRBV7-2|TRBJ2-7
CASSITSGEQYF